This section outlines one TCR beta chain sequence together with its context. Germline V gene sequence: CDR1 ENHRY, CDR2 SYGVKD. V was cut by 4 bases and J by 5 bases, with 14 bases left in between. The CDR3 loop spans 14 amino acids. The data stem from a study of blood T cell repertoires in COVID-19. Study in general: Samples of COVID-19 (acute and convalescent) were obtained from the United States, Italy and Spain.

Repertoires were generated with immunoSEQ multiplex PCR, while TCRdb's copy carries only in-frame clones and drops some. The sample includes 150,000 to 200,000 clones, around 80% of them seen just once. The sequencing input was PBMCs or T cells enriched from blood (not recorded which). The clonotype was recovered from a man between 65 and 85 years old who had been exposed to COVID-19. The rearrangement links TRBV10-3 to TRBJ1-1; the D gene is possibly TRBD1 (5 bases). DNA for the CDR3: TGTGCCATCAGTGGGTCGCAGGGAAGAACTGAAGCTTTCTTT. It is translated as CAISGSQGRTEAFF.